This TCR beta chain appears in the sequencing data of a study of blood T cell repertoires in COVID-19. The wider study: Some COVID-19 samples were acute and others convalescent; all came from the United States, Italy and Spain. The cDNA or gDNA used as material had been derived from T cells, B-cell-depleted T cells, or PBMCs.

Regarding this clone: The junction departs from germline at one end; a sequencing error may be responsible.

In the source study's methods: Reference gene primer amplification in the assay estimated nucleated cell counts. TCRdb's copy holds only in-frame clones and misses some; the assay was immunoSEQ multiplex PCR. Clone size and the V and J calls come from that table; the DNA yielded D and trimming. The sample gives under 150,000 clones, around four fifths of which show up once; roughly 3% is in the top ten. There are 13 residues in the CDR3. Germline CDR1 MNHEY, CDR2 SMNVEV (reference sequence). Sequences were obtained from peripheral blood. The receptor was derived from a woman aged 40 to 55 with active or convalescent COVID-19. This chain links TRBV27 with TRBJ2-7; 9 bases are a match to TRBD1. The CDR3 coding sequence is TGTGCCAGCAGTCGGGACAGGGCCTCGGCCCCTTGGTTC. Translating gives CASSRDRASAPWF.